This T cell receptor beta chain was found in a study of Graves' ophthalmopathy and Graves' hyperthyroidism. The overall study: The collection of peripheral blood took place at initial diagnosis, before any treatment. Broader study findings: Blood contained most expanded thyroid clonotypes exceeding 0.001 frequency. As the model predicted ophthalmopathy progression, it achieved a sensitivity of 70% to 71% and a specificity of 72% to 80%.

This CDR3 contains 14 residues. CDR1 LNHNV and CDR2 YYDKDF come from the germline V gene (reference sequence). V lost 0 bases to trimming and J lost 0 bases, with 0 bases between them. RNA served as the template for amplifying TCR beta CDR3 regions. Second-round multiplex PCR came after first-round RT-PCR with HTBI primers. TCRdb used MiXCR to reprocess the multiplex PCR reads, holding one entry per CDR3 protein. The table has some 240,000 distinct CDR3 sequences, approximately 42% seen once; the top ten hold about 45%. Sampling around 9 ml of fresh peripheral blood provided the PBMCs. The sample holds many counts of this clonotype. The antigen remains undetermined.

The clonotype originates from an adult man with Graves' ophthalmopathy. The chain has TRBV15 and TRBJ2-6, with D hard to call. The sequenced sample consisted of peripheral blood. The chain's CDR3 is CATSRDSGANVLTF. The CDR3 DNA reads as TGTGCCACCAGCAGAGACTCTGGGGCCAACGTCCTGACTTTC.